A single T cell receptor (beta chain) is shown here with its context. This sample is part of a study of OX40 agonist ivuxolimab in advanced cancers. Study information: Ivuxolimab doses were 0.01, 0.1, 0.3, 1.5, 3 or 10 mg/kg every 2 weeks. The study reported partial responses in three patients: one hepatocellular carcinoma, two cutaneous melanoma.

The study sampled blood at baseline, cycle 4 day 1, and cycle 7 day 1. The CDR3 has 14 amino acids. V was shortened by 3 bases and J by 2 bases, with 14 bases between the two germline ends. CDR1 and CDR2 (germline): GTSNPN, SVGIG (reference sequence). Produced via immunoSEQ multiplex PCR; TCRdb's table is partial and in-frame only. The table shows about 30,000 clones, with over 60% occurring only once. V usage is TRBV30 and J usage is TRBJ2-7; D is perhaps TRBD1 or TRBD2 (5 bases each). This TCR came from an adult with an advanced solid tumor such as melanoma, head and neck, liver or kidney cancer. This specimen was CD4+ or CD8+ T cells sorted from blood, taken in a trial of the OX40 agonist ivuxolimab. The CDR3 bases are TGTGCCTGGAGGACCGGGACGATTACCTACGAGCAGTACTTC. This translates into CAWRTGTITYEQYF.